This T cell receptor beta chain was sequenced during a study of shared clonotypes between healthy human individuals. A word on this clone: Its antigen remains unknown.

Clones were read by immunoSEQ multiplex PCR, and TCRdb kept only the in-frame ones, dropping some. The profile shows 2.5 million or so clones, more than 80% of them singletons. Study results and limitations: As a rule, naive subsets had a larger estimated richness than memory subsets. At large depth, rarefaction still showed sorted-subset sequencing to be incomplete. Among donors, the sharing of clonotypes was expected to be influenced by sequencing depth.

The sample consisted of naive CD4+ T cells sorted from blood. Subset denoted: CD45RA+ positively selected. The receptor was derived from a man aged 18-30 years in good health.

The CDR3 protein is CASSKLGGGADTQYF. In DNA form, the CDR3 reads TGTGCCAGCAGCAAGCTGGGTGGGGGCGCAGATACGCAGTATTTT. The rearrangement uses TRBV2 and TRBJ2-3; D is perhaps TRBD1 (6 bases). Looked up from germline, CDR1 is SNHLY and CDR2 is FYNNEI. V lost 6 bases and J lost 4, with 17 bases in between. The CDR3 loop spans 15 amino acids.